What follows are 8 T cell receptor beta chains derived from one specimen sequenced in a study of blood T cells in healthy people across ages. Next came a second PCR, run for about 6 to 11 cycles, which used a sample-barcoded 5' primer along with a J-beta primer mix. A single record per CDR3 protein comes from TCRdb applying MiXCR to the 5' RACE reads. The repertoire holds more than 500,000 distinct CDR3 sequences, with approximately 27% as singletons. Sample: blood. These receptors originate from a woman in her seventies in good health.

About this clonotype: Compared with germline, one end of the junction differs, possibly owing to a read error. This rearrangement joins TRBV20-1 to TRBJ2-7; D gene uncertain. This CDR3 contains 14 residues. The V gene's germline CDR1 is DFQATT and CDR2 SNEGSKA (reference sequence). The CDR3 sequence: CNARVAKSSYEQYF. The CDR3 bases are TGCAATGCTAGAGTAGCCAAAAGCTCCTACGAGCAGTACTTC.

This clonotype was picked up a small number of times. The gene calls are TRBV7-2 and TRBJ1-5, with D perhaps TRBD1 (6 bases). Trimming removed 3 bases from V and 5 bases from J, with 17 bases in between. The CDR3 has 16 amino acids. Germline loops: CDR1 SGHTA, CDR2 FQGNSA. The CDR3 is CASSFLSRGHYQPQHF. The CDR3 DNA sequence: TGTGCCAGCAGCTTTCTTTCGCGGGGGCACTATCAGCCCCAGCATTTT.

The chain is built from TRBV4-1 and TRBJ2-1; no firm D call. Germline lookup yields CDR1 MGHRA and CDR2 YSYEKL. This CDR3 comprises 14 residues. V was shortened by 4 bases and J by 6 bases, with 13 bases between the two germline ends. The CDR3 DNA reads TGCGCCAGCAGCCCGAGAACTGGTCCCAATGAGCAGTTCTTC. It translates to CASSPRTGPNEQFF.

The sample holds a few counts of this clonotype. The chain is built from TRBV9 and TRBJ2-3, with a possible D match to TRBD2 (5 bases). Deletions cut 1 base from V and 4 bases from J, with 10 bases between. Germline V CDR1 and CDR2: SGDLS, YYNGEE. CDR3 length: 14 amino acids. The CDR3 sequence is CASSVNSSPDTQYF. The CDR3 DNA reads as TGTGCCAGCAGCGTAAATTCTAGCCCAGATACGCAGTATTTT. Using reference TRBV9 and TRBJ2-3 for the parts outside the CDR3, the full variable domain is DSGVTQTPKHLITATGQRVTLRCSPRSGDLSVYWYQQSLDQGLQFLIQYYNGEERAKGNILERFSAQQFPDLHSELNLSSLELGDSALYFCASSVNSSPDTQYFGPGTRLTVL.

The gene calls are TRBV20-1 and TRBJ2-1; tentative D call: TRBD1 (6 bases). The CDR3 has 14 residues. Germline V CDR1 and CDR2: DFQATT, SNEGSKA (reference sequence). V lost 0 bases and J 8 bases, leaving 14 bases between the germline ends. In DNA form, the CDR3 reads TGCAGTGCTAGAGATCCAGGGGCCGGGGATGAGCAGTTCTTC. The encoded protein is CSARDPGAGDEQFF.

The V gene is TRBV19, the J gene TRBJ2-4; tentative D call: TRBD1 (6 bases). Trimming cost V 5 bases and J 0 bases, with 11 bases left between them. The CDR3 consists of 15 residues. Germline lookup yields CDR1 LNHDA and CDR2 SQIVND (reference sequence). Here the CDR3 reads CASSFDRLAKNIQYF. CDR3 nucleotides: TGTGCCAGTAGTTTCGACAGGTTAGCCAAAAACATTCAGTACTTC.

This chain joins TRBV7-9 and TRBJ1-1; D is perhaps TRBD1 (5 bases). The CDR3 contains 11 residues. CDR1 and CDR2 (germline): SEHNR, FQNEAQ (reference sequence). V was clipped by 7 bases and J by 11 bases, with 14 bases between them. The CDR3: CASIQDIEAFF. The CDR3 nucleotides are TGTGCCAGCATCCAGGACATCGAGGCTTTCTTT. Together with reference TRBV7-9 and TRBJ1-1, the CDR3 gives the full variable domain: DTGVSQNPRHKITKRGQNVTFRCDPISEHNRLYWYRQTLGQGPEFLTYFQNEAQLEKSRLLSDRFSAERPKGSFSTLEIQRTEQGDSAMYLCASIQDIEAFFGQGTRLTVV.

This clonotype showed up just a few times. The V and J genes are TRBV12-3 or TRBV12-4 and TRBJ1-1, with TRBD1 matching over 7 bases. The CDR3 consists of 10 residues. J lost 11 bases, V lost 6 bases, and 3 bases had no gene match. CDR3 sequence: CASRGGSAFF. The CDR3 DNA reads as TGTGCCAGCAGAGGGGGCAGCGCTTTCTTT.